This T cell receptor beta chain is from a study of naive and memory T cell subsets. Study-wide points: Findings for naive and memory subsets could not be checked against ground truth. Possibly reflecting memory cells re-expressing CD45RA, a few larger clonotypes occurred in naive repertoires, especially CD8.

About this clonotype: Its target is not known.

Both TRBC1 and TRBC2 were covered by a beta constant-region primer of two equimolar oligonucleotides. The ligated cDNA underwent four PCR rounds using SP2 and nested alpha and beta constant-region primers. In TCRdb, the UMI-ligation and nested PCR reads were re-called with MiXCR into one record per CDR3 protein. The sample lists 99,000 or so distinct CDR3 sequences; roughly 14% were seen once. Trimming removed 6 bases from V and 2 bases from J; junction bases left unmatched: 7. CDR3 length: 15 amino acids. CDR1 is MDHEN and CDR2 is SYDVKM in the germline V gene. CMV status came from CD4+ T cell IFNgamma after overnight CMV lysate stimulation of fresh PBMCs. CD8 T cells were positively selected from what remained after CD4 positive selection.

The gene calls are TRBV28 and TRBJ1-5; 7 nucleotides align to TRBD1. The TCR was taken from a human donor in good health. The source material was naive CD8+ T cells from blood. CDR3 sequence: CASSQQGPGNQPQHF. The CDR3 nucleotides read TGTGCCAGCAGCCAACAGGGGCCTGGCAATCAGCCCCAGCATTTT.